These T cell receptor beta chains were read from a single sample in a study of technical replicates of blood from a few donors. The data were produced by immunoSEQ multiplex PCR, yet TCRdb's version contains in-frame clones alone and is incomplete. The table has 70,000 or so clones, approximately 92% seen once. The sequenced sample consisted of T cells isolated from PBMCs. Receptors were obtained from a human donor in good health. CDR3s include the opening cysteine and the closing phenylalanine or tryptophan. D genes are given only for firm matches. Clone sizes are given selectively: once, few, many, or a class where the clone is expanded.

J: TRBJ1-5
V: TRBV7-6
size: .
D: .
DNA: TGTGCCAGCAGCTTAGAACCGGGGCAGCCCCAGCATTTT
CDR3: CASSLEPGQPQHF

J: TRBJ1-4
V: TRBV7-9
size: .
D: .
DNA: TGTGCCAGCAGCTTAGAAGGAGCAAATGAAAAACTGTTTTTT
CDR3: CASSLEGANEKLFF

J: TRBJ2-7
V: TRBV27
size: .
D: .
DNA: TGTGCCAGCAAGATGGGGCCCTACGAGCAGTACTTC
CDR3: CASKMGPYEQYF

J: TRBJ2-7
V: TRBV29-1
size: .
D: .
DNA: TGCAGCGTTGGGGGGGAGACCTACGAGCAGTACTTC
CDR3: CSVGGETYEQYF

J: TRBJ1-3
V: TRBV6-6
size: .
D: TRBD1
DNA: TGTGCCAGCAGTCGGGACAGGGGGACCTCCGGAAACACCATATATTTT
CDR3: CASSRDRGTSGNTIYF

J: TRBJ2-5
V: TRBV11-2
size: .
D: .
DNA: TGTGCCAGCCTCAGAGCCTCCGCAGGCCAGGAGACCCAGTACTTC
CDR3: CASLRASAGQETQYF

J: TRBJ2-7
V: TRBV7-9
size: .
D: TRBD1
DNA: TGTGCCAGCCGGTCTGATGGGACAGTGGGCTTAAGCTCCTACGAGCAGTACTTC
CDR3: CASRSDGTVGLSSYEQYF

J: TRBJ1-2
V: TRBV29-1
size: .
D: TRBD1
DNA: TGCAGCGCCAAAACCGGGACAGCCTATGGCTACACCTTC
CDR3: CSAKTGTAYGYTF

J: TRBJ1-3
V: TRBV10-2
size: .
D: .
DNA: TGCGCCAGCAGCGATGGTGTAGCTGGAAACACCATATATTTT
CDR3: CASSDGVAGNTIYF

J: TRBJ2-5
V: TRBV11-2
size: .
D: .
DNA: TGTGCCAGCAGCCTTGGACAAGATCAAGAGACCCAGTACTTC
CDR3: CASSLGQDQETQYF

J: TRBJ2-1
V: TRBV12-5
size: .
D: TRBD1
DNA: TGTGCTAGTGGTTTGGCCCAGACAGGGGCGCAGTTCTTC
CDR3: CASGLAQTGAQFF

J: TRBJ1-1
V: TRBV7-3
size: .
D: .
DNA: TGTGCCAGCAGCTTAGGGGGGGCGGGGAACACTGAAGCTTTCTTT
CDR3: CASSLGGAGNTEAFF

J: TRBJ1-1
V: TRBV28
size: .
D: TRBD1
DNA: TGTGCCAGCAGTCCTCTTGTGGACAGGGAAGCTTTCTTT
CDR3: CASSPLVDREAFF

J: TRBJ2-1
V: TRBV5-4
size: .
D: .
DNA: TGTGCCAGCAGCTTGACGGGGATAGCGCTGCAGTTCTTC
CDR3: CASSLTGIALQFF

J: TRBJ2-4
V: TRBV30
size: .
D: .
DNA: TGTGCCTGGAGTAGCGACAGGGCCAAAAACATTCAGTACTTC
CDR3: CAWSSDRAKNIQYF

J: TRBJ1-1
V: TRBV29-1
size: .
D: TRBD1
DNA: TGCAGCGGACGGACAGGGCCAACTGAAGCTTTCTTT
CDR3: CSGRTGPTEAFF

J: TRBJ1-5
V: TRBV7-2
size: .
D: .
DNA: TGTGCCAGCAGCGGCAACAGGGACCAGCCCCAGCATTTT
CDR3: CASSGNRDQPQHF

J: TRBJ1-2
V: TRBV6-5
size: .
D: TRBD1
DNA: TGTGCCAGCAGTTACCTGACAGGGGGAGCGATCTATGGCTACACCTTC
CDR3: CASSYLTGGAIYGYTF

J: TRBJ1-4
V: TRBV5-1
size: .
D: .
DNA: TGCGCCAGCAGCTTGGCAGGAGGGGATGAAAAACTGTTTTTT
CDR3: CASSLAGGDEKLFF

J: TRBJ2-7
V: TRBV14
size: .
D: TRBD2
DNA: TGTGCCAGCAGCCTACTGACTAGCGGTGACTACGAGCAGTACTTC
CDR3: CASSLLTSGDYEQYF

J: TRBJ2-3
V: TRBV5-4
size: once
D: .
DNA: TGTGCCAGCAGCTTAAGACTAGGACCAACAGATACGCAGTATTTT
CDR3: CASSLRLGPTDTQYF

J: TRBJ1-4
V: TRBV11-2
size: .
D: .
DNA: TGTGCCAGCAGCTTAAGGTCGGGGGACGGTGAAAAACTGTTTTTT
CDR3: CASSLRSGDGEKLFF

J: TRBJ2-7
V: TRBV9
size: .
D: .
DNA: TGTGCCAGCAGCCCTTTCGGACAGTTTACCTACGAGCAGTACTTC
CDR3: CASSPFGQFTYEQYF

J: TRBJ1-2
V: TRBV18
size: .
D: TRBD1
DNA: TGTGCCAGCTCACCCAGGCGGGACAGGAACTATGGCTACACCTTC
CDR3: CASSPRRDRNYGYTF

J: TRBJ1-1
V: TRBV7-9
size: few
D: TRBD1
DNA: TGTGCCAGCAGCTCGACAGGGGGTGAGACTGAAGCTTTCTTT
CDR3: CASSSTGGETEAFF

J: TRBJ2-1
V: TRBV18
size: .
D: .
DNA: TGTGCCAGCTCACCACCCCAGGGATCTGAGCAGTTCTTC
CDR3: CASSPPQGSEQFF

J: TRBJ2-3
V: TRBV19
size: .
D: .
DNA: TGTGCCACCTCTCCCCAGACAGATACGCAGTATTTT
CDR3: CATSPQTDTQYF

J: TRBJ1-1
V: TRBV28
size: .
D: TRBD1
DNA: TGTGCCAGCGGCCCGGGACAGGACACTGAAGCTTTCTTT
CDR3: CASGPGQDTEAFF

J: TRBJ2-7
V: TRBV2
size: .
D: .
DNA: TGTGCCAGCAGTGGAGGAGGGGAGCAGTACTTC
CDR3: CASSGGGEQYF

J: TRBJ2-4
V: TRBV7-3
size: .
D: .
DNA: TGTGCCAGCAGCTACACGAGCTCCGGGAAAAACATTCAGTACTTC
CDR3: CASSYTSSGKNIQYF

J: TRBJ2-1
V: TRBV14
size: once
D: .
DNA: TGTGCCAGCAGCCCCCACAGGGAAGGCTCCTACAATGAGCAGTTCTTC
CDR3: CASSPHREGSYNEQFF

J: TRBJ1-4
V: TRBV5-4
size: .
D: .
DNA: TGTGCCAGCAGTCGGGCAGGGTTGAATGAAAAACTGTTTTTT
CDR3: CASSRAGLNEKLFF

J: TRBJ2-5
V: TRBV30
size: once
D: .
DNA: TGTGCCTGGATTCGGCCGGCTGGGCAGACCCAGTACTTC
CDR3: CAWIRPAGQTQYF

J: TRBJ2-3
V: TRBV11-1
size: .
D: TRBD2
DNA: TGTGCCAGCAGCTCGGGACTAGCGGGAATGGATACGCAGTATTTT
CDR3: CASSSGLAGMDTQYF

J: TRBJ2-2
V: TRBV27
size: .
D: .
DNA: TGTGCCAGCAGTTTAATCCCCTGGGCAGGCGCTATCACCGGGGAGCTGTTTTTT
CDR3: CASSLIPWAGAITGELFF

J: TRBJ1-2
V: TRBV6-6
size: once
D: TRBD1
DNA: TGTGCCAGCAGTTACACTACCCCGACAGGGAATGGCTACACCTTC
CDR3: CASSYTTPTGNGYTF

J: TRBJ2-1
V: TRBV6-5
size: .
D: .
DNA: TGTGCCAGCAGTTACAGAGGCAGCAAATATGAGCAGTTCTTC
CDR3: CASSYRGSKYEQFF

J: TRBJ2-7
V: TRBV27
size: .
D: TRBD2
DNA: TGTGCCAGCAGTTTATCTTGGGTAGCGGGAGTTATCTACGAGCAGTACTTC
CDR3: CASSLSWVAGVIYEQYF

J: TRBJ1-1
V: TRBV20-1
size: .
D: .
DNA: TGCAGTGCTAGGCGGGACACTGAAGCTTTCTTT
CDR3: CSARRDTEAFF

J: TRBJ1-1
V: TRBV19
size: .
D: .
DNA: TGTGCCAGTAGTCCCGGGGAGCGACCGGCTTTCTTT
CDR3: CASSPGERPAFF

J: TRBJ2-3
V: TRBV12-5
size: .
D: TRBD2
DNA: TGTGCTAGTGGTTTGACGACTAGCGGGGCCTCCTCAGATACGCAGTATTTT
CDR3: CASGLTTSGASSDTQYF